The 27 T cell receptor beta chains reported below all come from one sample, sequenced in a study of cytomegalovirus exposure and HLA in healthy donors. The PCR was carried out with 60 Vbeta primers and 13 Jbeta primers. TCRdb's table, derived via immunoSEQ multiplex PCR, lists solely in-frame clones and lacks some. The top ten hold 2.6% of the sample, which has some 200,000 clones, approximately 70% seen once. The sequencing sample was made of PBMCs. Receptors originate from a man aged 40-49 years in good health and CMV-seropositive.

This chain links TRBV5-1 with TRBJ1-1, with a possible D match to TRBD1 (6 bases). The CDR3 loop spans 15 amino acids. Germline lookup yields CDR1 SGHRS and CDR2 YFSETQ. Trimming removed 4 bases from V and 1 base from J, with 14 bases in between. CDR3 protein: CASSPQGPPNTEAFF. The CDR3 DNA follows: TGCGCCAGCAGCCCGCAGGGGCCACCGAACACTGAAGCTTTCTTT.

The chain recombines TRBV7-2 with TRBJ2-7; D is perhaps TRBD1 (6 bases). Germline V gene lookup returns CDR1 SGHTA and CDR2 FQGNSA. This CDR3 is 16 amino acids long. The germline V and J ends were trimmed by 5 bases and 0 bases, with 17 bases remaining between them. CDR3 coding DNA: TGTGCCAGCAGCCCCTTGGGGGCGAGACCCTCCTACGAGCAGTACTTC. It specifies CASSPLGARPSYEQYF. Together with reference TRBV7-2 and TRBJ2-7, the CDR3 gives the full variable domain: GAGVSQSPSNKVTEKGKDVELRCDPISGHTALYWYRQSLGQGLEFLIYFQGNSAPDKSGLPSDRFSAERTGGSVSTLTIQRTQQEDSAVYLCASSPLGARPSYEQYFGPGTRLTVT.

The V gene is TRBV4-1, the J gene TRBJ2-1, with TRBD1 identical over 8 bases. Germline CDR1 reads MGHRA; CDR2 reads YSYEKL. This CDR3 contains 15 residues. J gave up 8 bases and V 0 bases, and 6 bases lay outside the gene matches. The CDR3 is CASSQEGRGRDEQFF. Written as DNA, the CDR3 is TGCGCCAGCAGCCAAGAGGGCAGGGGGCGAGATGAGCAGTTCTTC.

In this sample, this clone turned up once. This chain joins TRBV29-1 and TRBJ2-5; 9 bases match TRBD1. After removal of 6 bases from V and 5 bases from J, the junction contained 7 bases not matched to a gene. The germline CDR1 and CDR2 sequences are SQVTM and ANQGSEA. The CDR3 totals 13 residues. CDR3 DNA: TGCAGCGTCACAGGGGGCGCGGGGGAGACCCAGTACTTC. Protein product: CSVTGGAGETQYF.

The CDR3: CASSSERGNTIYF. The CDR3 bases are TGTGCCAGCAGCTCCGAGAGGGGAAACACCATATATTTT. The chain recombines TRBV11-3 with TRBJ1-3; no definite D call. The length of the CDR3 is 13 residues. Germline V CDR1 and CDR2: SGHNT, YENEEA. V gave up 4 bases and J gave up 4 bases, with 8 bases separating them.

The J gene is TRBJ1-1, the V gene TRBV7-9; TRBD1 is a possible D gene (6 bases). The CDR3 spans 15 residues. Germline CDR1 reads SEHNR; CDR2 reads FQNEAQ (reference sequence). Trimming took 5 bases from V and 5 from J, leaving 18 bases between them. The CDR3 DNA follows: TGTGCCAGCAGCCGCGGCCAGGGGAGGGTTACTGAAGCTTTCTTT. Amino acid sequence: CASSRGQGRVTEAFF.

The genes are TRBV2 and TRBJ1-5; D gene ambiguous. CDR1 is SNHLY, CDR2 FYNNEI, per germline. Trimming left V 3 bases short and J 7 bases short, with 13 bases between. This CDR3 is 14 amino acids long. CDR3 DNA: TGTGCCAGCAGTGACATACAGAGATCCCAGCCCCAGCATTTT. Protein sequence: CASSDIQRSQPQHF.

This chain connects TRBV6-6 to TRBJ2-5; D possibly corresponds to TRBD2 (5 bases). The last part of the DNA fits TRBJ2-7 better; the J call may be wrong. Per germline, CDR1 MNHNY and CDR2 SVGAGI (reference sequence). This CDR3 spans 15 amino acids. Written as DNA, the CDR3 is TGTGCCAGCAGCGCCCGGGGTAAGCTTGGGTACGAGCAGTACTTC. Encoded protein: CASSARGKLGYEQYF.

The chain carries TRBV10-1 and TRBJ2-5, with 13 bases that match TRBD2. V was pared by 3 bases and J by 5 bases, with 6 bases of the junction left unmatched. Per germline, CDR1 WNHNN and CDR2 SYGVQD (reference sequence). The CDR3 spans 16 residues. In DNA form, the CDR3 reads TGCGCCAGCAGTGACGGGACTAGCGGGGTCAGGGAGACCCAGTACTTC. Protein sequence: CASSDGTSGVRETQYF.

The genes are TRBV18 and TRBJ2-1, with 12 bases that match TRBD1. V was clipped by 1 base and J by 9 bases; unmatched bases: 7. Germline values: CDR1 KGHSH, CDR2 LQKENI. The CDR3 has 16 amino acids. CDR3 amino acids: CASSPRGQGASGEQFF. The CDR3 DNA follows: TGTGCCAGCTCACCACGGGGACAGGGGGCCTCGGGTGAGCAGTTCTTC.

The chain carries TRBV6-6 and TRBJ2-7, with a tentative D call TRBD1 (6 bases). Trimming removed 9 bases at V and 5 bases at J, with 14 bases between. Germline CDR1 and CDR2: MNHNY and SVGAGI (reference sequence). CDR3 length: 12 amino acids. The CDR3 is CASLGPGDEQYF. The CDR3 DNA reads as TGTGCCAGTTTGGGGCCAGGGGACGAGCAGTACTTC.

This chain links TRBV7-2 with TRBJ2-7; 10 nucleotides match TRBD1. Germline-derived CDR1 and CDR2 are SGHTA and FQGNSA. The CDR3 covers 15 residues. The V gene end was trimmed by 3 bases and the J gene end by 6 bases; junction bases not matched to a gene: 8. The CDR3 is CASSFSTGGYSEQYF. The CDR3 coding sequence is TGTGCCAGCAGCTTTTCGACAGGGGGCTATAGCGAGCAGTACTTC.

The chain links TRBV6-1 to TRBJ1-2; D not resolved. V was trimmed by 2 bases and J by 4 bases, leaving 14 bases between them. This CDR3 is 15 amino acids long. Germline V gene sequence: CDR1 MNHNS, CDR2 SASEGT. The CDR3 sequence: CASSELKGGGYGYTF. The CDR3, as DNA: TGTGCCAGCAGTGAACTAAAGGGTGGAGGCTATGGCTACACCTTC.

This chain connects TRBV29-1 to TRBJ2-2; tentatively, D is TRBD2 (7 bases). This CDR3 contains 17 residues. Germline V gives CDR1 SQVTM, CDR2 ANQGSEA. V lost 4 bases and J lost 1, with 19 bases in between. CDR3 DNA: TGCAGCGTTGGAGGTCCCGGGGGGCGGGGGAACACCGGGGAGCTGTTTTTT. Protein sequence: CSVGGPGGRGNTGELFF.

The count of this clone is one. The J gene is TRBJ1-2, the V gene TRBV7-9; weak D call: TRBD1 (5 bases). From germline, CDR1 is SEHNR and CDR2 FQNEAQ (reference sequence). CDR3 length equals 14 residues. V lost 3 bases, J lost 4 bases, and 12 bases lay in between. The CDR3 spells CASSFPDIAYGYTF. CDR3 nucleotide sequence: TGTGCCAGCAGCTTCCCGGACATAGCCTATGGCTACACCTTC.

The gene calls are TRBV28 and TRBJ1-1, with a possible D match to TRBD1 (6 bases). Deletions cut 6 bases from V and 4 bases from J, with 12 bases between. The CDR3 spans 13 residues. Germline values: CDR1 MDHEN, CDR2 SYDVKM. The DNA of the CDR3 is TGTGCCAGCAGGGGCAGGGGTCGCACTGAAGCTTTCTTT. Translated, it gives CASRGRGRTEAFF.

The chain carries TRBV7-6 and TRBJ2-1, with D perhaps matching TRBD1 (6 bases). Trimming pared 5 bases from V and 6 bases from J, leaving 11 bases between. In germline, CDR1 is SGHVS, CDR2 FNYEAQ. The CDR3 totals 13 residues. The CDR3 loop is CASSRTVPNEQFF. CDR3 coding DNA: TGTGCCAGCAGCCGGACAGTTCCCAATGAGCAGTTCTTC. The variable domain in full, completed from reference TRBV7-6 and TRBJ2-1, reads GAGVSQSPRYKVTKRGQDVALRCDPISGHVSLYWYRQALGQGPEFLTYFNYEAQQDKSGLPNDRFSAERPEGSISTLTIQRTEQRDSAMYRCASSRTVPNEQFFGPGTRLTVL.

Concerning this clone: At one boundary the junction diverges from the germline segment, which might be a read error. V usage is TRBV5-1 and J usage is TRBJ2-1; 7 nucleotides agree with TRBD1. Germline V gene sequence: CDR1 SGHRS, CDR2 YFSETQ. CDR3 length: 13 amino acids. This chain's CDR3 is CASTGLTGNERFF. The CDR3, as DNA: TGCGCCAGCACCGGATTGACAGGGAATGAGCGGTTCTTC.

J is TRBJ2-7 and V is TRBV5-1; maybe TRBD2 (6 bases). V gave up 4 bases and J gave up 3 bases, with 14 bases separating them. Germline CDR1 reads SGHRS; CDR2 reads YFSETQ. This CDR3 is 14 amino acids long. CDR3 nucleotide sequence: TGCGCCAGCAGCGCGGGAATTTATGGCTACGAGCAGTACTTC. The encoded protein is CASSAGIYGYEQYF.

The rearrangement links TRBV5-1 to TRBJ2-2; a weak D match, TRBD1 (5 bases). Trimming left V 7 bases short and J 6 bases short, with 13 bases between. The CDR3 covers 13 residues. From germline, CDR1 is SGHRS and CDR2 YFSETQ. This CDR3 is CASGDLGAGELFF. CDR3 nucleotide sequence: TGCGCCAGCGGTGATTTAGGGGCCGGGGAGCTGTTTTTT.

V usage is TRBV5-8 and J usage is TRBJ1-5; tentative D call: TRBD1 (5 bases). Germline CDR1 reads SGHTS; CDR2 reads YDEGEE. Trimming stripped 0 bases from V and 3 bases from J, with 13 bases between. This CDR3 is built from 16 residues. CDR3 nucleotides: TGTGCCAGCAGCTTGGCGGGGGGGAGGAACAATCAGCCCCAGCATTTT. Translated, it gives CASSLAGGRNNQPQHF.

This rearrangement joins TRBV4-1 to TRBJ2-3, with a weak D call TRBD1 (6 bases). Trimming removed 2 bases at V and 0 bases at J, with 9 bases between. The germline CDR1 and CDR2 sequences are MGHRA and YSYEKL. This CDR3 has 15 residues. CDR3: CASSQPQGSTDTQYF. The CDR3 DNA is TGCGCCAGCAGCCAACCCCAGGGGAGCACAGATACGCAGTATTTT.

The table lists this clone with a few counts. The chain employs TRBV4-1 and TRBJ2-5, with D perhaps matching TRBD2 (5 bases). The V gene's germline CDR1 is MGHRA and CDR2 YSYEKL. This CDR3 is built from 14 residues. The ends were cut back, 3 bases at V and 4 bases at J, with 12 bases in the middle. CDR3 sequence (DNA): TGCGCCAGCAGCCAGCTACCCCGGGGAGAGACCCAGTACTTC. This encodes CASSQLPRGETQYF.

This clone was counted only a few times. The chain uses TRBV6-6 and TRBJ2-2; D possibly corresponds to TRBD1 (5 bases). Germline CDR1 MNHNY, CDR2 SVGAGI (reference sequence). Trimming took 7 bases from V and 6 from J, leaving 18 bases between them. CDR3 size: 15 residues. The CDR3 bases are TGTGCCAGCACCCTCTTAGGGGAAGGGGCCGGGGAGCTGTTTTTT. Its translation is CASTLLGEGAGELFF.

This clone came up a few times. The rearrangement joins TRBV7-7 to TRBJ2-5, with a possible D match to TRBD2 (5 bases). This CDR3 spans 16 amino acids. CDR1 and CDR2 (germline): SSHAT, FNYEAQ (reference sequence). V shed 5 bases and J shed 4 bases, with 20 bases lying between them. CDR3 loop: CASSPRTGFAGETQYF. DNA for the CDR3: TGTGCCAGCAGCCCTAGGACGGGATTTGCGGGAGAGACCCAGTACTTC.

J is TRBJ2-7 and V is TRBV19, with D possibly matching TRBD2 (6 bases). Germline CDR1 LNHDA, CDR2 SQIVND (reference sequence). Trimming took off 1 base at V and 3 bases at J, with 16 bases between the two ends. This CDR3 comprises 16 residues. The CDR3 DNA is TGTGCCAGTAGTATAGTGGGAGGTCCGGCGCGCTACGAGCAGTACTTC. This gives the protein CASSIVGGPARYEQYF.

Written as DNA, the CDR3 is TGTGCCAGCAGTCGCCCGGGCGGGGGGATCTACGAGCAGTACTTC. Translated: CASSRPGGGIYEQYF. The V gene is TRBV27, the J gene TRBJ2-7; 8 positions match TRBD2. Looked up from germline, CDR1 is MNHEY and CDR2 is SMNVEV (reference sequence). Losses at the gene ends were 5 bases for V and 3 bases for J; bases not matched to a gene: 9. The CDR3 sequence is 15 residues long.